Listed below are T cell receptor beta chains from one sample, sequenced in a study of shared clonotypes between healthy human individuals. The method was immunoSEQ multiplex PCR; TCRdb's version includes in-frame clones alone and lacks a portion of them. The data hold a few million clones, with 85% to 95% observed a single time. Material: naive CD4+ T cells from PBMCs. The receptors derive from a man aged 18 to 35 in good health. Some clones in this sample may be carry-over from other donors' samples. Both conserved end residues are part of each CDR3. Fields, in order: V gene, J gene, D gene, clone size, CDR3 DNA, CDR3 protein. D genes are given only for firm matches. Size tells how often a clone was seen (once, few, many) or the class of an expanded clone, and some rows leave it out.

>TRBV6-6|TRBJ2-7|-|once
TGTGCCAGCAGACGGGGGAGGACCTACGAGCAGTACTTC
CASRRGRTYEQYF
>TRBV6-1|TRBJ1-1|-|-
TGTGCCAGCAGTTCCACAGGGTTTTTGGACACTGAAGCTTTCTTT
CASSSTGFLDTEAFF
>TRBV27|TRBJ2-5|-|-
TGTGCCTCGGGTGGAGAGACCCAGTACTTC
CASGGETQYF
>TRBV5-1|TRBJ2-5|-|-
TGCGCCAGCAGCTTTGGACACCGAGGACGACTAGAGACCCAGTACTTC
CASSFGHRGRLETQYF
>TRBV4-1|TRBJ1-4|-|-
TGCGCCAGCAGCCGTTTGGAGACGGGTGTAACTAATGAAAAACTGTTTTTT
CASSRLETGVTNEKLFF
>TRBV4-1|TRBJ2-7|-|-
TGCGCCAGCAGCCGAGACCCCGGGCTAAGGGTTGGCTACGAGCAGTACTTC
CASSRDPGLRVGYEQYF
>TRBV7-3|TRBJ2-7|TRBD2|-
TGTGCCAGCAGCCCAGGATCGGGGGGCTACGAGCAGTACTTC
CASSPGSGGYEQYF
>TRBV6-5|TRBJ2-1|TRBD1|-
TGTGCCAGCAGGCGGGTACAGGGGCCATACAATGAGCAGTTCTTC
CASRRVQGPYNEQFF
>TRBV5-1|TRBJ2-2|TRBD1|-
TGCGCCAGCAGCTTGGGACAGGGTCTGACCGGGGAGCTGTTTTTT
CASSLGQGLTGELFF
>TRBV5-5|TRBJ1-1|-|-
TGTGCCAGCAGCTTGGACGAGATGAACACTGAAGCTTTCTTT
CASSLDEMNTEAFF
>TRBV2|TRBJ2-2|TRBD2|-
TGTGCCAGCAGTGAAGCGCGGACTAGCGGGCCGACGAACACCGGGGAGCTGTTTTTT
CASSEARTSGPTNTGELFF
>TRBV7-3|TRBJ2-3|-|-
TGTGCCAGCAGCTTCCTCGGAAGCGCAGATACGCAGTATTTT
CASSFLGSADTQYF
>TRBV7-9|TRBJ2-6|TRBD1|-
TGTGCCAGCAGCTCTGAACCGGGACAGGGCAACGTCCTGACTTTC
CASSSEPGQGNVLTF
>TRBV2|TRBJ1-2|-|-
TGTGCCAGCGGCCGCAGCTCTCATGGCTACACCTTC
CASGRSSHGYTF
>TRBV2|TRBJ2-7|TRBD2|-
TGTGCCAGCAGGACTCCTAGCGGGCGCAGCATCTACGAGCAGTACTTC
CASRTPSGRSIYEQYF
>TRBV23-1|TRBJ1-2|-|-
TGCGCCAGCAGTCAATCGTCCGCGGGCAATACTAACTATGGCTACACCTTC
CASSQSSAGNTNYGYTF
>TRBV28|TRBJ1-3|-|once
TGTGCCAGCAGTTTCTTGGGGACGGCTGGAAACACCATATATTTT
CASSFLGTAGNTIYF
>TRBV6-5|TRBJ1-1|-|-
TGTGCCAGCAGTAACTGGGGGCAACCGAACACTGAAGCTTTCTTT
CASSNWGQPNTEAFF
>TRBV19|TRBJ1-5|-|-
TGTGCCACAGGGACAACTTATAGCAATCAGCCCCAGCATTTT
CATGTTYSNQPQHF
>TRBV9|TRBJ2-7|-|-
TGTGCCAGCGCGACCCAGGGGGGCGGCGGTTACGAGCAGTACTTC
CASATQGGGGYEQYF
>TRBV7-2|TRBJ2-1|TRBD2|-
TGTGCCAGCAGCTTAGCGCGGGGGGGATACACCTACAATGAGCAGTTCTTC
CASSLARGGYTYNEQFF
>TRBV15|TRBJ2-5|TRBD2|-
TGTGCCACCCTGCGGGGTTCCTGGACTAGCGGGAGGCCTGGAGAGACCCAGTACTTC
CATLRGSWTSGRPGETQYF
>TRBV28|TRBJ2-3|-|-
TGTGCCAGCAGCGATTCAGGGGGCACAGATACGCAGTATTTT
CASSDSGGTDTQYF
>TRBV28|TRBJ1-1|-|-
TGTGCCAGCAGTTATGACCTAGGCGAAGGGGGTACTGAAGCTTTCTTT
CASSYDLGEGGTEAFF
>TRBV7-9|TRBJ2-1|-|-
TGTGCCAGCAGCTTACAGTTCAATGAGCAGTTCTTC
CASSLQFNEQFF
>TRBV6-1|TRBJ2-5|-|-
TGTGCCAGCAGTGACAGGGACGTACTCCAAGAGACCCAGTACTTC
CASSDRDVLQETQYF
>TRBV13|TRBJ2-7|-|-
TGTGCCAGCAGCAGGGACGAACTTTCGGGGGTCTACGAGCAGTACTTC
CASSRDELSGVYEQYF
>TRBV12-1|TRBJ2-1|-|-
TGTGCCAGCAGCTCGAGAGGTAGCGGGAGGTATGAGCAGTTCTTC
CASSSRGSGRYEQFF
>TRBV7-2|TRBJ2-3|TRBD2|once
TGTGCCAGCAGCGATACTAGCGGGGGGGACCCGCAGTATTTT
CASSDTSGGDPQYF
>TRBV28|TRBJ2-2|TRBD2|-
TGTGCCAGCAGACTTGTGCGCGGGAGTCTTGAAACTCTCTCGGGCGGGGAGCTGTTTTTT
CASRLVRGSLETLSGGELFF
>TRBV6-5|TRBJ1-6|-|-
TGTGCCAGCAGTTACGGCTTTAGCTCCTATAATTCACCCCTCCACTTT
CASSYGFSSYNSPLHF